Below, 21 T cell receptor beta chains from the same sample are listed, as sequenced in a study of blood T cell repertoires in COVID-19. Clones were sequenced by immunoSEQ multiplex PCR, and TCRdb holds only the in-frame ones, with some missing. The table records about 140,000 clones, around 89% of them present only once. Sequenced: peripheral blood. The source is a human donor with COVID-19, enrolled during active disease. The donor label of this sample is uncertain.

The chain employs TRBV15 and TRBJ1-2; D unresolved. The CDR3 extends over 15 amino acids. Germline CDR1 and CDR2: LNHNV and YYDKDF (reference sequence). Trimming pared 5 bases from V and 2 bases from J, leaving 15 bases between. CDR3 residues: CATSDLTGFNYGYTF. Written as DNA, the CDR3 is TGTGCCACCAGCGATTTAACGGGTTTCAACTATGGCTACACCTTC.

The CDR3 region has the DNA TGTGCCAGCAATAAGCAACAGGGCGAAGCTTTCTTT. It is translated as CASNKQQGEAFF. The chain has TRBV28 and TRBJ1-1, with TRBD1 as a possible D gene (6 bases). V was shortened by 7 bases and J by 8 bases, with 14 bases between the two germline ends. The CDR3 is made up of 12 amino acids. Germline CDR1 is MDHEN and CDR2 is SYDVKM.

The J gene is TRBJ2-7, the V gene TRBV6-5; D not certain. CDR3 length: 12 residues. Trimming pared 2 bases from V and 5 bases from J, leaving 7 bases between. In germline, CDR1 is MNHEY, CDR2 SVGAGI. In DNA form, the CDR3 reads TGTGCCAGCAGTTACGGGCGACACGAGCAGTACTTC. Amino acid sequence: CASSYGRHEQYF.

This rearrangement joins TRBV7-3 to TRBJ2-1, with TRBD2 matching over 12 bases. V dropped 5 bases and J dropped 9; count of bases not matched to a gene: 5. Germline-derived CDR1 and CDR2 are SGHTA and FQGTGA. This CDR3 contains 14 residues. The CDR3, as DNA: TGTGCCAGCAGCCCCACGACTAGCGGGGGTGAGCAGTTCTTC. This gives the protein CASSPTTSGGEQFF.

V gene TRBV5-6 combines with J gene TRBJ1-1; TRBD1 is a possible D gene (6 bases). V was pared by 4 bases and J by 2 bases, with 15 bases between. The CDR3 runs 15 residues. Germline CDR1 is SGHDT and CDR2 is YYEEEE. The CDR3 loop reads CASSPGTIRNTEAFF. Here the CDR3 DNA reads TGTGCCAGCAGCCCGGGGACAATCCGAAACACTGAAGCTTTCTTT.

The CDR3: CATQGFPNEKLFF. The CDR3 DNA follows: TGTGCCACACAGGGTTTTCCTAATGAAAAACTGTTTTTT. The rearrangement joins TRBV12-3 or TRBV12-4 to TRBJ1-4; D possibly corresponds to TRBD1 (6 bases). The CDR3 runs to 13 residues. V dropped 10 bases and J dropped 3 bases, with 12 bases sitting between them.

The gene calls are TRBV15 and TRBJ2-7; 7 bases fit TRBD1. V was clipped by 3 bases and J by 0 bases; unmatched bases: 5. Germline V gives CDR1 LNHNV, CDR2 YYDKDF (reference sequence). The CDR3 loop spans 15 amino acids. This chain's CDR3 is CATSRPDRSSYEQYF. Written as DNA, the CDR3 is TGTGCCACCAGCAGGCCGGACAGGAGCTCCTACGAGCAGTACTTC.

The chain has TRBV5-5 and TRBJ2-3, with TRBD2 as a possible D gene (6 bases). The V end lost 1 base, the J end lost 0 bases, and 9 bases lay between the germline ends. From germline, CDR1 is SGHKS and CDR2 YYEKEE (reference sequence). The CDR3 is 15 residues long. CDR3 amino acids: CASSLPAGSTDTQYF. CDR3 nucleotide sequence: TGTGCCAGCAGCTTGCCTGCGGGGAGCACAGATACGCAGTATTTT.

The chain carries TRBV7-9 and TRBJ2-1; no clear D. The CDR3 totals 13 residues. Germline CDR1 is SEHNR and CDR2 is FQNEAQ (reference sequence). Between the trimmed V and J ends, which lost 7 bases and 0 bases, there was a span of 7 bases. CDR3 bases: TGTGCCAGCACAGCTGGCTCCTACAATGAGCAGTTCTTC. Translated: CASTAGSYNEQFF.

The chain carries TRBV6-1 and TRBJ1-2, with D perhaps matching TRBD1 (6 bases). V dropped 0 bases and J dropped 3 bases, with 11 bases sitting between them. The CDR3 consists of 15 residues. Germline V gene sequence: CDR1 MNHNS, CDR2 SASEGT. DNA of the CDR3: TGTGCCAGCAGTGAAGCCTCAGGGGAACACTATGGCTACACCTTC. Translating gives CASSEASGEHYGYTF.

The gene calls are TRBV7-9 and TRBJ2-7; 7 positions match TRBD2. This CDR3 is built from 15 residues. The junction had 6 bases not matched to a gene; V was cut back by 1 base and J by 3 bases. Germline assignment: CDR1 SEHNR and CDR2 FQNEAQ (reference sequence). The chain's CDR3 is CASSLGAGLDYEQYF. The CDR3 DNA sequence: TGTGCCAGCAGCTTAGGAGCGGGACTCGACTACGAGCAGTACTTC.

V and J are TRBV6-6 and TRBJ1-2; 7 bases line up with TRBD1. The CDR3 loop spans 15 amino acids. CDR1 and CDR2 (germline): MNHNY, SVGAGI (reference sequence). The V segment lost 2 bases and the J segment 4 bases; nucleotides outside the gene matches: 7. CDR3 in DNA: TGTGCCAGCAGTTACGAGGGGGCGCCCGGCTATGGCTACACCTTC. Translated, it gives CASSYEGAPGYGYTF.

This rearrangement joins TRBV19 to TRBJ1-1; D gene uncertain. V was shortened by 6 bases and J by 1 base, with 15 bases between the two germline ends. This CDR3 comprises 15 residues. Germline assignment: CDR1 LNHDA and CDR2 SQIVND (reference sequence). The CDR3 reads CASRFRFDRNTEAFF. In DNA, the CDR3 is TGTGCCAGTAGATTCCGGTTCGATCGGAACACTGAAGCTTTCTTT.

The CDR3, as DNA: TGTGCCAGCAGTCGACAGATTGGACGGACAGGGGCGGATTCACCCCTCCACTTT. Encoded protein: CASSRQIGRTGADSPLHF. This chain joins TRBV6-6 and TRBJ1-6; 9 bases fit TRBD1. V lost 5 bases to trimming and J lost 8 bases; unmatched junction nucleotides: 16. Germline V gene sequence: CDR1 MNHNY, CDR2 SVGAGI (reference sequence). The CDR3 is 18 residues long.

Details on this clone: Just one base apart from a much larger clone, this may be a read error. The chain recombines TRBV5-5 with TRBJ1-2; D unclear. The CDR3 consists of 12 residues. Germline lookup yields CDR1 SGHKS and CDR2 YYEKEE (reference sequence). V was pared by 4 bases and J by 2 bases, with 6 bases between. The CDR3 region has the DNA TGTGCCAGCAGCCCGGGGAACTATGGCTACACCTTC. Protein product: CASSPGNYGYTF.

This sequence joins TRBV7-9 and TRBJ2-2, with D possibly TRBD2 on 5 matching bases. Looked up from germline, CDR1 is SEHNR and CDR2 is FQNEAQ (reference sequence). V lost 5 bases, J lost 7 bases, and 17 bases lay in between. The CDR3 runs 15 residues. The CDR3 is CASSQRSAGVGELFF. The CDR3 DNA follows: TGTGCCAGCAGCCAGCGGTCGGCAGGAGTCGGGGAGCTGTTTTTT.

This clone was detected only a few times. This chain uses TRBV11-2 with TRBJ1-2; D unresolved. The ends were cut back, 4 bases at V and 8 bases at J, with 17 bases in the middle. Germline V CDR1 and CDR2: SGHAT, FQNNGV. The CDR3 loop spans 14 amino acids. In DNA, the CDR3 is TGTGCCAGCAGCTCCAGGCCCCTTCGAGAGGGCTACACCTTC. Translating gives CASSSRPLREGYTF.

CDR3 residues: CASSSTGFENYGYTF. CDR3 nucleotides: TGTGCCAGCAGCTCGACAGGGTTTGAGAACTATGGCTACACCTTC. V and J are TRBV5-6 and TRBJ1-2, with 7 bases that match TRBD1. CDR1 is SGHDT, CDR2 YYEEEE, per germline. After removal of 3 bases from V and 2 bases from J, the junction contained 7 bases not matched to a gene. The CDR3 runs 15 residues. The full variable domain, in which reference TRBV5-6 and TRBJ1-2 provide the parts outside the CDR3, is DAGVTQSPTHLIKTRGQQVTLRCSPKSGHDTVSWYQQALGQGPQFIFQYYEEEERQRGNFPDRFSGHQFPNYSSELNVNALLLGDSALYLCASSSTGFENYGYTFGSGTRLTVV.

The CDR3 DNA follows: TGTGCCAGCTCACCTAACGCAGGGGCCTACGAGCAGTACTTC. It is translated as CASSPNAGAYEQYF. The V and J genes are TRBV18 and TRBJ2-7, with D possibly being TRBD1 (6 bases). This CDR3 has 14 residues. V lost 3 bases, J lost 2 bases, and 11 bases lay in between. Germline V gene lookup returns CDR1 KGHSH and CDR2 LQKENI. Complete variable domain (other parts from reference TRBV18 and TRBJ2-7): NAGVMQNPRHLVRRRGQEARLRCSPMKGHSHVYWYRQLPEEGLKFMVYLQKENIIDESGMPKERFSAEFPKEGPSILRIQQVVRGDSAAYFCASSPNAGAYEQYFGPGTRLTVT.

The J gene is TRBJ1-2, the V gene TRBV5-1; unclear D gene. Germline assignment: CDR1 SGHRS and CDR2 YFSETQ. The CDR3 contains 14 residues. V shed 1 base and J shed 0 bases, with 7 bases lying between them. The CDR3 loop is CASSLMGANYGYTF. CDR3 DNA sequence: TGCGCCAGCAGCTTGATGGGAGCTAACTATGGCTACACCTTC.

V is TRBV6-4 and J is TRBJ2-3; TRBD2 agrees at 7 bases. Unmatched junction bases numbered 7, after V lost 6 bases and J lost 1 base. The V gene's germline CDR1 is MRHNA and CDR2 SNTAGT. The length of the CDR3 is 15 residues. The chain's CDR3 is CASSAVGGGTDTQYF. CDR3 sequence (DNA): TGTGCCAGCAGCGCTGTTGGGGGGGGCACAGATACGCAGTATTTT.